This T cell receptor beta chain was retrieved from a study of T cells in Graves' hyperthyroidism and ophthalmopathy. Looking at the study overall: Before any treatment, at initial diagnosis, peripheral blood was collected. Findings and caveats of the study: The model made its ophthalmopathy prediction, and onset followed a median around 6.5 months later. Most expanded thyroid clonotypes above 0.001 also appeared in blood.

The CDR3 is made up of 17 amino acids. Trimming pared 1 base from V and 0 bases from J, leaving 13 bases between. Germline CDR1 is LNHNV and CDR2 is YYDKDF (reference sequence). Amplified TCR beta CDR3 regions derived from RNA transcripts. When the TCR CDR3 underwent first-round RT-PCR, the HTBI primer set was used. TCRdb analysed the multiplex PCR reads with MiXCR anew, one entry per CDR3 protein. The sample carries approximately 720,000 distinct CDR3 sequences, 18% recorded once. The blood was taken when hyperthyroidism was first diagnosed, before any ophthalmopathy symptoms showed up. Notes on this clonotype: Its antigen is unidentified.

The source of this sequence is a woman between 50 and 59 years old with Graves' hyperthyroidism that later progressed to Graves' ophthalmopathy. The sequenced material came from blood. The V call is TRBV15, the J call TRBJ1-3; maybe TRBD1 (5 bases). CDR3 in amino acids: CATSRGGEGNSGNTIYF. CDR3 bases: TGTGCCACCAGCAGAGGAGGGGAGGGAAACTCTGGAAACACCATATATTTT. Drawing the rest from reference TRBV15 and TRBJ1-3, the complete variable domain is DAMVIQNPRYQVTQFGKPVTLSCSQTLNHNVMYWYQQKSSQAPKLLFHYYDKDFNNEADTPDNFQSRRPNTSFCFLDIRSPGLGDTAMYLCATSRGGEGNSGNTIYFGEGSWLTVV.